This T cell receptor (beta chain) stems from a study of monozygotic twins with inflammatory bowel disease. Overall study results and limits: Especially where disease activity was present, IBD patients had fewer clonotypes in common with others than healthy twins did. Backing was not found for a single strong signal or clonotype associated with IBD.

From whole blood, total RNA was isolated without any sorting of T cells. Each CDR3 protein gets one entry in TCRdb, which reprocessed the 5' RACE reads and gives no DNA. The listing records 80,000 or so distinct CDR3 sequences. Germline CDR1 is KGHSH and CDR2 is LQKENI. The CDR3 is made up of 15 amino acids. For this clonotype: Its antigen is still unknown.

The chain couples TRBV18 to TRBJ2-4; checking the TCRdb D call of TRBD2 is not possible without DNA. Sequencing input: blood. This receptor was identified in a human donor with ulcerative colitis or Crohn's disease, or a healthy co-twin of an affected twin (not recorded which). The CDR3 region is CASSPTAGVKNIQYF.